This section outlines one T cell receptor (beta chain) sequence together with its context. The antigen is not known. Generated by immunoSEQ multiplex PCR, the TCRdb table keeps only in-frame clones and is missing some. Of under 600,000 clones in the sample, around 95% were seen once. The sample originates from a study of shared clonotypes between healthy human individuals. About the study: There were three CD4 naive, three CD4 memory, two CD8 naive and one CD8 memory plates per donor. Broader study findings: Naive subsets generally had larger estimated richness than memory subsets. Sampling used blood alone; tissue repertoires probably differ.

The germline V and J ends were trimmed by 2 bases and 1 base, with 5 bases remaining between them. The CDR3 length is 13 residues. Germline V lookup: CDR1 SGHNT, CDR2 YENEEA. The sequence was obtained from a woman aged 25 to 39 in good health. The chain couples TRBV11-3 to TRBJ1-1; no reliable D call. Sequencing was performed on naive CD4+ T cells sorted from blood. Subset indicated: CD45RA+ positively selected. CDR3 DNA: TGTGCCAGCAGCTTACTGGGGAACACTGAAGCTTTCTTT. It translates to CASSLLGNTEAFF.